The T cell receptor (beta chain) described here comes from a study of beta chain features in type 1 diabetes. Study observations and caveats: Fewer junction insertions and more nucleotide deletions appeared in type 1 diabetes patients.

The sequenced template was cDNA made from the entire isolated RNA. The protocol was immunoSEQ multiplex PCR, while the TCRdb copy is restricted to in-frame clones and leaves out a portion. The table includes hundreds of thousands of clones, roughly 14% detected once. As concerns this clone: The target antigen is unknown.

Germline loops: CDR1 LNHNV, CDR2 YYDKDF (reference sequence). The CDR3 has 13 amino acids. V was clipped by 2 bases and J by 7 bases, with 8 bases between them. The chain uses TRBV15 and TRBJ1-4, with D possibly TRBD1 on 6 matching bases. The sample was naive CD4+ T cells from blood. The clonotype was recovered from a woman aged 40 to 49 in good health. CDR3 DNA sequence: TGTGCCACCAGCAGATTGGACAGTGAAAAACTGTTTTTT. It translates to CATSRLDSEKLFF.